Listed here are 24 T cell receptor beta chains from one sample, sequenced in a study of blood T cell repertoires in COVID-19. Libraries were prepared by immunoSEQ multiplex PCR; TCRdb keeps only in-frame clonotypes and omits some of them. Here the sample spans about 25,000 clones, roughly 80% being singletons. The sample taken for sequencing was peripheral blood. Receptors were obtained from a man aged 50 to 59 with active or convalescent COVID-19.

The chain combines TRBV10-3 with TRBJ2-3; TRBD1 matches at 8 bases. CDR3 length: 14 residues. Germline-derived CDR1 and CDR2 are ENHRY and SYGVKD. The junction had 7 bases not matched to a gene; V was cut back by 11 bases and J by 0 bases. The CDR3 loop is CAATDRGSTDTQYF. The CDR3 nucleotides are TGTGCCGCTACCGACAGGGGAAGCACAGATACGCAGTATTTT.

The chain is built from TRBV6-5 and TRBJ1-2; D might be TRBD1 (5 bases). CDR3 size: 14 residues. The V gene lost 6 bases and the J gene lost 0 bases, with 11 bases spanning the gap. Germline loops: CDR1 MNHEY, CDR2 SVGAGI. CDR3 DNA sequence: TGTGCCAGCAGGACGGAGACAGCTAACTATGGCTACACCTTC. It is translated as CASRTETANYGYTF.

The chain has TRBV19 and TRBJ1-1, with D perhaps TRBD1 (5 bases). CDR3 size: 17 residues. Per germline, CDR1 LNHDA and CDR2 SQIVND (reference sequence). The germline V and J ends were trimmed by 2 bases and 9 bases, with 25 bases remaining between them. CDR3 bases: TGTGCCAGTAGTATATCCCTCCACCAGGGTGCCTTAACGAAAGCTTTCTTT. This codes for CASSISLHQGALTKAFF.

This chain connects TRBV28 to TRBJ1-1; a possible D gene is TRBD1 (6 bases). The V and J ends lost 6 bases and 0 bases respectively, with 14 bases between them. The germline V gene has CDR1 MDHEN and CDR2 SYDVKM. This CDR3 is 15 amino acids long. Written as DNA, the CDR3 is TGTGCCAGCAGCATCCGGGACAAGTTGAACACTGAAGCTTTCTTT. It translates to CASSIRDKLNTEAFF.

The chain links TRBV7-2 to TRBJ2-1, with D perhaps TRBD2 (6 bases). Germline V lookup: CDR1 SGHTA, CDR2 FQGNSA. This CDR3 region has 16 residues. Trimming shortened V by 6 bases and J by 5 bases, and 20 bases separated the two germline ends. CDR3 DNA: TGTGCCAGCAGTCCAGTTCTGGGTGGAGGGGACAATGAGCAGTTCTTC. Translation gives CASSPVLGGGDNEQFF.

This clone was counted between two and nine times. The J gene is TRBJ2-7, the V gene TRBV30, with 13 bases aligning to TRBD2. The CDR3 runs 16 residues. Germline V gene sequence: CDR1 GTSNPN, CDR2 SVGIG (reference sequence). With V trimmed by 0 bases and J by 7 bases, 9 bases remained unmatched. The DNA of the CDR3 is TGTGCCTGGAGTGTACCCCGGACTAGCGGGAGAGGGGAGCAGTACTTC. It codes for CAWSVPRTSGRGEQYF.

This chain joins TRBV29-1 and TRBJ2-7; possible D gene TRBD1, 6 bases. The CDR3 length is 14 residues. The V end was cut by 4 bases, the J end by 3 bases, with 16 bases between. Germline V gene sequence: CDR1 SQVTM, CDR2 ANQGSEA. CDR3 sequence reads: CSVGGPGAVYEQYF. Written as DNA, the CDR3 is TGCAGCGTTGGAGGGCCAGGGGCCGTCTACGAGCAGTACTTC.

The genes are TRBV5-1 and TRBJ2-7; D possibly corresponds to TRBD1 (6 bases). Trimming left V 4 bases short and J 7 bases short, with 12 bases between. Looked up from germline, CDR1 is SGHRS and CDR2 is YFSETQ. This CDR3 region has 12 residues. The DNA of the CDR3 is TGCGCCAGCAGCATGTGGGGGCGGGAGCAGTACTTC. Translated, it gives CASSMWGREQYF.

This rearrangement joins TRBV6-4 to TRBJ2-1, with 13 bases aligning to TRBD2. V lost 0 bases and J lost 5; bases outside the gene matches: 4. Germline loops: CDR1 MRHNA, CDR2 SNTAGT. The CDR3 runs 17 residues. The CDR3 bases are TGTGCCAGCAGTGACTCTGCTACTAGCGGGGGGGACAATGAGCAGTTCTTC. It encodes CASSDSATSGGDNEQFF.

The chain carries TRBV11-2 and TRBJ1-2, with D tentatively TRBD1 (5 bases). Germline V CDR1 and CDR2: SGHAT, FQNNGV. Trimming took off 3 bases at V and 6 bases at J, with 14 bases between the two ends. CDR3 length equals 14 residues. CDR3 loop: CASSLFGAENGYTF. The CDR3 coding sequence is TGTGCCAGCAGCTTGTTTGGGGCCGAAAATGGCTACACCTTC.

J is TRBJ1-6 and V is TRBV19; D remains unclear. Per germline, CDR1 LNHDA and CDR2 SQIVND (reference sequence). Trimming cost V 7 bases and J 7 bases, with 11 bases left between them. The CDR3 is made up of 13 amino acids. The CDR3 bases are TGTGCCAGTACCGGGGTGCTGAATTCACCCCTCCACTTT. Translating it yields CASTGVLNSPLHF.

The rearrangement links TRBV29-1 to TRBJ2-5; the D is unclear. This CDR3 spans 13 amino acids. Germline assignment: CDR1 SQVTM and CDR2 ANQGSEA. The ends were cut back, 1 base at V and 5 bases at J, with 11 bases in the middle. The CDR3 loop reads CSVEGAVQETQYF. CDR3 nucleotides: TGCAGCGTTGAAGGGGCCGTCCAGGAGACCCAGTACTTC.

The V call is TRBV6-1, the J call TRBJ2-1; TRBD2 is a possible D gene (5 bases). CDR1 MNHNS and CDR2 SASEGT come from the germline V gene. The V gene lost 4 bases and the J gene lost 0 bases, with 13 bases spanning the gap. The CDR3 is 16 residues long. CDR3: CASSGWITSSYNEQFF. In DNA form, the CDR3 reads TGTGCCAGCAGTGGATGGATAACTAGCTCCTACAATGAGCAGTTCTTC.

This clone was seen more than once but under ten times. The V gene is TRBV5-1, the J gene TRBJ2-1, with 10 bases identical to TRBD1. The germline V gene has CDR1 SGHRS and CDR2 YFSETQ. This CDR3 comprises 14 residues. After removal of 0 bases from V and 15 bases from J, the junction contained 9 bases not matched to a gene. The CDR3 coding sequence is TGCGCCAGCAGCTTGGGCGGGACAGGGGTACGACGGTTCTTC. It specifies CASSLGGTGVRRFF.

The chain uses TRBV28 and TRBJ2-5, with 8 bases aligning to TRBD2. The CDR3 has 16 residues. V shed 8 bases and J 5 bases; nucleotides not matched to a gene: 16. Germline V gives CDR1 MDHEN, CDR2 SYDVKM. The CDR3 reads CASGTSIREGRETQYF. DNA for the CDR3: TGTGCCAGCGGCACTTCTATTCGGGAGGGACGGGAGACCCAGTACTTC.

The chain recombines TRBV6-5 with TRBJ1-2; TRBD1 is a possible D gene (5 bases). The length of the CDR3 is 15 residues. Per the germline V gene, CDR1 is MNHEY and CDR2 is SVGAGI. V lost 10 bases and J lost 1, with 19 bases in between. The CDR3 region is CAIVGAVGYNYGYTF. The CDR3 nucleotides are TGTGCCATCGTAGGGGCAGTGGGATATAACTATGGCTACACCTTC.

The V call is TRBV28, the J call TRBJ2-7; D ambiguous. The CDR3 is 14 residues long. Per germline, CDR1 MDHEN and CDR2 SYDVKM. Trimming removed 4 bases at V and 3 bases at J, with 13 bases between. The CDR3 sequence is CASSSTRSGYEQYF. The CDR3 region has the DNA TGTGCCAGCAGTTCGACGAGGTCTGGCTACGAGCAGTACTTC. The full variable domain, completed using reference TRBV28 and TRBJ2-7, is DVKVTQSSRYLVKRTGEKVFLECVQDMDHENMFWYRQDPGLGLRLIYFSYDVKMKEKGDIPEGYSVSREKKERFSLILESASTNQTSMYLCASSSTRSGYEQYFGPGTRLTVT.

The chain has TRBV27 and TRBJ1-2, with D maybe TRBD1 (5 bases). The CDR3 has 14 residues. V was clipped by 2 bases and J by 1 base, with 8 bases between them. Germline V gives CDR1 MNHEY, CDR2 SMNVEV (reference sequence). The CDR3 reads CASSLDRLNYGYTF. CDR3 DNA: TGTGCCAGCAGTTTAGACAGACTTAACTATGGCTACACCTTC.

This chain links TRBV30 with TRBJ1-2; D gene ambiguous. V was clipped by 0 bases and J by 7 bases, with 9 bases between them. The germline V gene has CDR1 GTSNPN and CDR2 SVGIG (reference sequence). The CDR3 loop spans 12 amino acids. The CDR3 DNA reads TGTGCCTGGAGTGTCACATCGGGTGGCTACACCTTC. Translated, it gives CAWSVTSGGYTF.

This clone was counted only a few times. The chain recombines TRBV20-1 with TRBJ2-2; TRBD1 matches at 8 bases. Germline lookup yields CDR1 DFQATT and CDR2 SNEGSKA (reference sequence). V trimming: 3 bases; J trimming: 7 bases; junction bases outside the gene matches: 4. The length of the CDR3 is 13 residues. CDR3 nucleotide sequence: TGCAGTGCTAGTAGTACAGGGGGCGGGGAGCTGTTTTTT. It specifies CSASSTGGGELFF.

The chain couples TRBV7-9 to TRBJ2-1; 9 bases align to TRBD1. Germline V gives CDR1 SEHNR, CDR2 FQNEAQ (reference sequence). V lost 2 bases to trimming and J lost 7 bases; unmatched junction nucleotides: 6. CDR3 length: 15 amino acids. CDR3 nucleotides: TGTGCCAGCAGCTTAAGGGACAGGGATTTTAATGAGCAGTTCTTC. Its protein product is CASSLRDRDFNEQFF.

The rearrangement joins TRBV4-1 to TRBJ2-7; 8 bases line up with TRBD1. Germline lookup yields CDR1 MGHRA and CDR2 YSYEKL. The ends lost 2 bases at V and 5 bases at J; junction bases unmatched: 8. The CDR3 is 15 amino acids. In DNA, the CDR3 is TGCGCCAGCAGCCAATTCCAGACAGGGGCTGACGAGCAGTACTTC. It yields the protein CASSQFQTGADEQYF.

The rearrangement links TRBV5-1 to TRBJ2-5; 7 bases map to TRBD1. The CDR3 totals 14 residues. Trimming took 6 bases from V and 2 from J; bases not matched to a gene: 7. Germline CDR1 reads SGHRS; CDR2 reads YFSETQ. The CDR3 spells CASTGRGIQETQYF. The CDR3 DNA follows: TGCGCCAGCACGGGCAGGGGGATTCAAGAGACCCAGTACTTC.

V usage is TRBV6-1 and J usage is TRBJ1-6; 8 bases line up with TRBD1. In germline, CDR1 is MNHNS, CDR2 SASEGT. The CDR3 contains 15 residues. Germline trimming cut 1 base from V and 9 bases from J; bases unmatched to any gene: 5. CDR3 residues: CASSEVGDRGSPLHF. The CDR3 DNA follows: TGTGCCAGCAGTGAAGTGGGAGACAGGGGTTCACCCCTCCACTTT.